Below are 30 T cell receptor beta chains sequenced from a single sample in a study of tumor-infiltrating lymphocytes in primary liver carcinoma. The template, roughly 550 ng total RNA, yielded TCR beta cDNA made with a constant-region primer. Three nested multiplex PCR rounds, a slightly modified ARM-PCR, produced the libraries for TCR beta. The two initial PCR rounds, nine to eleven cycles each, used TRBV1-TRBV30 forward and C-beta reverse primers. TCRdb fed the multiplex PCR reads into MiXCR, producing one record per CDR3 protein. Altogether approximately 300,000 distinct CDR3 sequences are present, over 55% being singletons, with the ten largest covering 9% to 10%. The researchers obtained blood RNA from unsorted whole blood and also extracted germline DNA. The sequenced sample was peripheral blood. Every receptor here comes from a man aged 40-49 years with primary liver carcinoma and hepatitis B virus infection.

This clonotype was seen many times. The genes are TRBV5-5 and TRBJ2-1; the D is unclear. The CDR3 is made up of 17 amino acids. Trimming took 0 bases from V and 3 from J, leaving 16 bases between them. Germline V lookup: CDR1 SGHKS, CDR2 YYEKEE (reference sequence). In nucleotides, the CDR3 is TGTGCCAGCAGCTTGGTTAAAGTGGCAGGCAGCTACAATGAGCAGTTCTTC. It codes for CASSLVKVAGSYNEQFF.

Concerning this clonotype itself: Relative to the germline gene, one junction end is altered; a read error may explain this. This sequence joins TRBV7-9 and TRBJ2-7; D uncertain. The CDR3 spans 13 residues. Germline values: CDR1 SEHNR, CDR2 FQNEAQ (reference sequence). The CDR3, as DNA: TGTGCCAGCAACTTAGGCAGCTCCTACGAGCAGTACTTC. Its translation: CASNLGSSYEQYF. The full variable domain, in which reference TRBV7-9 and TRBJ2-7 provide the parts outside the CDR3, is DTGVSQNPRHKITKRGQNVTFRCDPISEHNRLYWYRQTLGQGPEFLTYFQNEAQLEKSRLLSDRFSAERPKGSFSTLEIQRTEQGDSAMYLCASNLGSSYEQYFGPGTRLTVT.

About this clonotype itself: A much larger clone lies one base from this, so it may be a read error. CDR3 coding DNA: TGTGCCACCGCTGAGACCCCAGCGGTACGAGAGACCCAGTACTTC. This gives the protein CATAETPAVRETQYF. The chain links TRBV12-3 or TRBV12-4 to TRBJ2-5, with D maybe TRBD2 (5 bases). The CDR3 has 15 residues. V was pared by 10 bases and J by 4 bases, with 22 bases between.

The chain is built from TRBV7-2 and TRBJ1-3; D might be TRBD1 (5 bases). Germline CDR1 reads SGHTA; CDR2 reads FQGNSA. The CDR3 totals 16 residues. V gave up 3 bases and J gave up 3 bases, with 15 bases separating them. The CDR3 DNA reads TGTGCCAGCAGCTTCCAGGGACGACTTTTTGGAAACACCATATATTTT. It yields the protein CASSFQGRLFGNTIYF.

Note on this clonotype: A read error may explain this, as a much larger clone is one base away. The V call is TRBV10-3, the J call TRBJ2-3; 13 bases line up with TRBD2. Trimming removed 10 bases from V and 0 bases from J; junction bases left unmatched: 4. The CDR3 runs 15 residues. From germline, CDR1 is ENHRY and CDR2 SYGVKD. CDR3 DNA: TGTGCCACCCGGGGACTAGCGGGGAGCACAGATACGCAGTATTTT. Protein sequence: CATRGLAGSTDTQYF.

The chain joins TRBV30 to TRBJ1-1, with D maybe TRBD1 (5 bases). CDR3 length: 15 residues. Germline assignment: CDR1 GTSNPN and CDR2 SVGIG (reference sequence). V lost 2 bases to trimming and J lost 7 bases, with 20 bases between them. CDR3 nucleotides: TGTGCCTGGAGTCGATCGACGGGACCTTTTATTGAAGCTTTCTTT. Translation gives CAWSRSTGPFIEAFF.

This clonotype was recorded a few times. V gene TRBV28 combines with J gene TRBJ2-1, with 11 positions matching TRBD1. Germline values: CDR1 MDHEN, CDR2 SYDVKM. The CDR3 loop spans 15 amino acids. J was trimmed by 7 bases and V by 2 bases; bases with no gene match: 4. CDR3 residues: CASSLRTGGPNEQFF. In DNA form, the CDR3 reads TGTGCCAGCAGTTTAAGGACAGGGGGCCCAAATGAGCAGTTCTTC.

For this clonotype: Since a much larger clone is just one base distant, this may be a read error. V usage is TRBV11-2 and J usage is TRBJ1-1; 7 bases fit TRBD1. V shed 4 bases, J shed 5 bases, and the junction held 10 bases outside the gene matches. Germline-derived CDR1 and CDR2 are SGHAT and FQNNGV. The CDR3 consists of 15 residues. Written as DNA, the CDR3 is TGTGCCAGCAGCTCCGTACAGGGGTTTGGGACTGAAGCTTTCTTT. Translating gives CASSSVQGFGTEAFF.

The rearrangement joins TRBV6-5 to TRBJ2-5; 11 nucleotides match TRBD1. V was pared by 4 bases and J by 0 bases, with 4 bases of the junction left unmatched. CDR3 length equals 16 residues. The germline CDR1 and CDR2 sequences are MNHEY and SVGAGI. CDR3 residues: CASSSGQGAYQETQYF. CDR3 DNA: TGTGCCAGCAGTTCAGGACAGGGGGCCTACCAAGAGACCCAGTACTTC.

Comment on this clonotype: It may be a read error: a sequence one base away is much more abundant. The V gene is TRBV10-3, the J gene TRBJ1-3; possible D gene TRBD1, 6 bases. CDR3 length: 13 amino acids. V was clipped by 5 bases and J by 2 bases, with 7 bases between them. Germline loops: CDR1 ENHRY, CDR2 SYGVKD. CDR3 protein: CAISQGTGNTIYF. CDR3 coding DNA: TGTGCCATCAGTCAGGGGACTGGAAACACCATATATTTT.

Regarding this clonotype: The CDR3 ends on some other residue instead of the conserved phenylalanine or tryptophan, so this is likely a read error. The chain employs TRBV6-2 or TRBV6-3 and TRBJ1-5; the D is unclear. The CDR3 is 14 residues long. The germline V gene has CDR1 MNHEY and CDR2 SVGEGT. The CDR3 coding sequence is TGTGCCAGCACCCCGGGATATAGCAATCAACCCCAGCATTAT. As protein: CASTPGYSNQPQHY.

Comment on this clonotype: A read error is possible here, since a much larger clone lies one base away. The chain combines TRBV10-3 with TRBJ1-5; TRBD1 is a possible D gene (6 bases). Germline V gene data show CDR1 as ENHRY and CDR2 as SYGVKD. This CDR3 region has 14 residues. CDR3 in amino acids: CVISVGGGDQPQHF. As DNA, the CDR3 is TGTGTCATCAGTGTGGGAGGGGGAGACCAGCCCCAGCATTTT.

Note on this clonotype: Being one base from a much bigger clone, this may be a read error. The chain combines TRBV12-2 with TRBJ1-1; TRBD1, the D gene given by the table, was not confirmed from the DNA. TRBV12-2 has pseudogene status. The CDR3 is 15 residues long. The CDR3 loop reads CASRHPSRGDTEAFF. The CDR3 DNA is TGTGCAAGTCGCCATCCGTCCAGGGGTGACACTGAAGCTTTCTTT.

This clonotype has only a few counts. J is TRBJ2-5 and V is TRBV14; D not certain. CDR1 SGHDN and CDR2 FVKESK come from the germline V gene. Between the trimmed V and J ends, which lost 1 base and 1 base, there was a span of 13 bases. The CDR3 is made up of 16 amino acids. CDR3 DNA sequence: TGTGCCAGCAGCCAAGTCACGGCGGTTTCCCAAGAGACCCAGTACTTC. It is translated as CASSQVTAVSQETQYF.

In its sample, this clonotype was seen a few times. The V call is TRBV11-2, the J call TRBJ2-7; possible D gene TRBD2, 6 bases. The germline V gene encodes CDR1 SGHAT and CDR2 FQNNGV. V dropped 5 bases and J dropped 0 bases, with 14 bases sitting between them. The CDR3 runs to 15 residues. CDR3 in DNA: TGTGCCAGCAGCCGGGGGTCAGACGCCTCCTACGAGCAGTACTTC. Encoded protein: CASSRGSDASYEQYF.

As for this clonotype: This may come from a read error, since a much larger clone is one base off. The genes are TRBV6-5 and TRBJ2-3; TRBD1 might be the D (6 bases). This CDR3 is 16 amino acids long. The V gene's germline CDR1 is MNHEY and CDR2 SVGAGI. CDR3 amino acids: CASSYDRGQGPDTHYF. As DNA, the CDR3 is TGTGCCAGCAGTTACGACCGGGGACAAGGGCCAGATACGCACTATTTT.

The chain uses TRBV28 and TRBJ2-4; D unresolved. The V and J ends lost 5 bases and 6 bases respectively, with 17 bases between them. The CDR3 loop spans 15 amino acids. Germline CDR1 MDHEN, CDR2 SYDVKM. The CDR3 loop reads CASSPQVDGLNIQYF. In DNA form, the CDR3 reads TGTGCCAGCAGTCCCCAAGTCGACGGGTTAAACATTCAGTACTTC. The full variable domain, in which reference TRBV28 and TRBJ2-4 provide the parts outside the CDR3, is DVKVTQSSRYLVKRTGEKVFLECVQDMDHENMFWYRQDPGLGLRLIYFSYDVKMKEKGDIPEGYSVSREKKERFSLILESASTNQTSMYLCASSPQVDGLNIQYFGAGTRLSVL.

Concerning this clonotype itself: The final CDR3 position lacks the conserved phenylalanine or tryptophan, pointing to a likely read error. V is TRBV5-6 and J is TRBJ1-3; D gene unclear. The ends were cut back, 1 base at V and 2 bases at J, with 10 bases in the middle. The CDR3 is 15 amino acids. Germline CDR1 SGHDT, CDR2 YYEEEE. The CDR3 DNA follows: TGTGCCAGCAGCTTGAGTTCTGGGACTGGAAACACCATATATCAT. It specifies CASSLSSGTGNTIYH.

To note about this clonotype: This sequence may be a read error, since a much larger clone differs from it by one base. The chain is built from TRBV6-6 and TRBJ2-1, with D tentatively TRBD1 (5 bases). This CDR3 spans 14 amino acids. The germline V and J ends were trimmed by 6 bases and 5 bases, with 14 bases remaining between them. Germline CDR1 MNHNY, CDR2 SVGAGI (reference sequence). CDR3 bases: TGTGCCAGCAGCGGACACTCAGTAAACAATGAGCAGTTCTTC. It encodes CASSGHSVNNEQFF.

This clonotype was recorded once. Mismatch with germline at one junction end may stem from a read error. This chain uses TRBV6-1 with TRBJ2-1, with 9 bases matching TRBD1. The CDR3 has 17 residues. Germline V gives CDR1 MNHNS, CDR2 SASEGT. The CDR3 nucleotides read TGCGCCAGCAGTTCGAAAGGGGGACAGGGCTCCTACATTGAGCAGTTCTTC. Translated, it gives CASSSKGGQGSYIEQFF.

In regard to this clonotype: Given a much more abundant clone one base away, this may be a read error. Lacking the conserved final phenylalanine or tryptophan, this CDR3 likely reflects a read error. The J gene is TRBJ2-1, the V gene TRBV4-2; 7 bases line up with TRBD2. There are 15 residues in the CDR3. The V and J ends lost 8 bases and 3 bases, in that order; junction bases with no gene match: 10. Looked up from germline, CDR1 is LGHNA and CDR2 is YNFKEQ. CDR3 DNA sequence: TGTGCCAGCCGAACAGGACGGGAGGACTACAATGAGCAGTTCTTA. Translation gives CASRTGREDYNEQFL.

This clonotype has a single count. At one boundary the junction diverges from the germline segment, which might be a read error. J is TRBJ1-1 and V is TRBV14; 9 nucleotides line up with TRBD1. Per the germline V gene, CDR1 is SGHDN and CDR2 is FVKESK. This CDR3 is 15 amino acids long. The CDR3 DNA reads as TGTACCAGCAGCCCCACGACAGGGGGTCACGCTGAAGCTTTCTTT. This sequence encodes CTSSPTTGGHAEAFF.

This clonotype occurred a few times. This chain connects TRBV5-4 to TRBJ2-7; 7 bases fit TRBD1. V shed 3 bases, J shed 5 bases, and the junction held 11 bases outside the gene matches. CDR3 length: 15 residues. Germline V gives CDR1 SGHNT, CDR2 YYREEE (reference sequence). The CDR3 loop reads CASSSKTGTPHEQYF. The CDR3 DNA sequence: TGTGCCAGCAGCTCAAAGACAGGGACCCCCCACGAGCAGTACTTC.

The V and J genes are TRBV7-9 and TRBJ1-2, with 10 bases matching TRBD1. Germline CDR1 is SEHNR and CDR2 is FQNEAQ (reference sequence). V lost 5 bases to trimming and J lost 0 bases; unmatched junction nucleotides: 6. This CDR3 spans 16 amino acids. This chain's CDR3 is CASSTGQGLTNYGYTF. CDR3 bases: TGTGCCAGCAGCACGGGACAGGGGCTTACTAACTATGGCTACACCTTC.

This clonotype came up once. The CDR3 bases are TGTGCCAGTTTAGCGGGAGGGCCTCATGATACGCAGTATTTT. Amino acid sequence: CASLAGGPHDTQYF. V usage is TRBV12-3 or TRBV12-4 and J usage is TRBJ2-3; 11 bases fit TRBD2. CDR3 size: 14 residues. V lost 9 bases and J lost 6; bases outside the gene matches: 8.

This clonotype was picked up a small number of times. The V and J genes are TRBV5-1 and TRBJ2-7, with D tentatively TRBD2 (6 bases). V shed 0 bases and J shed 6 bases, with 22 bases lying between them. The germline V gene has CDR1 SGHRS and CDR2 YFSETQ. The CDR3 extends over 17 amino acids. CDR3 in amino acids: CASSLELRPGDKGEQYF. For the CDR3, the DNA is TGCGCCAGCAGCTTGGAACTTAGGCCGGGAGATAAAGGCGAGCAGTACTTC.

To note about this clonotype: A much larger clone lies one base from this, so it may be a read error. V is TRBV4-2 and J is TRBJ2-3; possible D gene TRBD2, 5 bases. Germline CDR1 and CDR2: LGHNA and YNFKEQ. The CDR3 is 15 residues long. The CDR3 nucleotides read TGCGCCAGCAGCCACCAGCGGAGTAGCACAGTTACGCAGTATTTT. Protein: CASSHQRSSTVTQYF.

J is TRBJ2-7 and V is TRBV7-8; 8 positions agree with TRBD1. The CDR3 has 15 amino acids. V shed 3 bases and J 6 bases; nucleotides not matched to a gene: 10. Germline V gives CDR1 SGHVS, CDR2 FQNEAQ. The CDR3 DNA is TGTGCCAGCAGCTTTCCGGACAGGGCCCCTATCGAGCAGTACTTC. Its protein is CASSFPDRAPIEQYF.

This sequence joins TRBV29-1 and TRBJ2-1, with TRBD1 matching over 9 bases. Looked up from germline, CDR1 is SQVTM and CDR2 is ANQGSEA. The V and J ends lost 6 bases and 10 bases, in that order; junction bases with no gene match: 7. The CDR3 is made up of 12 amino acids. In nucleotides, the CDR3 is TGCAGCGTGGATGAACAGGGGGCCGAGCAGTTCTTC. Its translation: CSVDEQGAEQFF.

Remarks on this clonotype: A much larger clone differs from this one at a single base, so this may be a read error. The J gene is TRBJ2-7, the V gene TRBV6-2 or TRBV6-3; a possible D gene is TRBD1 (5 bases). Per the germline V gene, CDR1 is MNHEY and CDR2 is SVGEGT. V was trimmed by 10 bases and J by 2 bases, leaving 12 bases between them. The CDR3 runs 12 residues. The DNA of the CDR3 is TGTGCCAACACAGGCCCCCCCTACGAGCAGTACTTC. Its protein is CANTGPPYEQYF.